This T cell receptor (beta chain) emerged from a study of cytomegalovirus exposure and HLA in healthy donors. CDR3 length equals 15 residues. V gave up 4 bases and J gave up 3 bases; unmatched junction bases: 4. CDR1 and CDR2 (germline): SEHNR, FQNEAQ (reference sequence). Use of 60 Vbeta and 13 Jbeta primers characterized the PCR. Profiling relied on immunoSEQ multiplex PCR, and the TCRdb table lists in-frame clones only, not all of them. The sample holds some 140,000 clones, 76% seen once. This clonotype was sampled from a man between 35 and 55 years old in good health and CMV-seronegative. The rearrangement joins TRBV7-9 to TRBJ2-2, with 8 bases lining up with TRBD1. The sequenced sample was PBMCs. CDR3 in DNA: TGTGCCAGCAGCTCGACAGGGGACTACACCGGGGAGCTGTTTTTT. Protein sequence: CASSSTGDYTGELFF.